Following are 19 T cell receptor beta chains from one sample sequenced in a study of T-cell reconstitution after alpha-beta-depleted transplantation in children. During its preparation, the TCRbeta library received unique molecular identifiers. One entry per CDR3 protein, called by TCRdb with MiXCR from the PCR reads. Found here are roughly 420,000 distinct CDR3 sequences, around 15% of them singletons; the top ten hold approximately 29%. The input for sequencing was PBMCs, mostly from graft donor cells, taken 360 days after TCRalphabeta/CD19-depleted stem cell transplant. These receptor sequences come from a boy less than two years old who had a stem cell transplant for Wiskott-Aldrich syndrome, so the T cells may come from the graft donor.

This clonotype was found many times. This sequence joins TRBV11-2 and TRBJ2-7; maybe TRBD1 (6 bases). This CDR3 comprises 14 residues. Germline values: CDR1 SGHAT, CDR2 FQNNGV. The V end lost 2 bases, the J end lost 9 bases, and 17 bases lay between the germline ends. The CDR3 DNA reads TGTGCCAGCAGCTTACTTTGGTGGGTGACAGGGCAGTACTTC. It specifies CASSLLWWVTGQYF.

This chain links TRBV29-1 with TRBJ1-4; 7 positions match TRBD1. The CDR3 runs 13 residues. J was trimmed by 5 bases and V by 6 bases; bases with no gene match: 6. CDR1 is SQVTM, CDR2 ANQGSEA, per germline. The CDR3, as DNA: TGCAGCGTCGGGGACAGCTTGAATGAAAAACTGTTTTTT. The encoded protein is CSVGDSLNEKLFF.

The chain recombines TRBV20-1 with TRBJ2-7; a possible D gene is TRBD1 (5 bases). From germline, CDR1 is DFQATT and CDR2 SNEGSKA (reference sequence). CDR3 size: 14 residues. V was cut by 2 bases and J by 3 bases, with 14 bases left in between. This chain's CDR3 is CSARQGSKSYEQYF. CDR3 coding DNA: TGCAGTGCTAGACAGGGTTCAAAGAGCTACGAGCAGTACTTC.

The J gene is TRBJ2-2, the V gene TRBV7-2, with D possibly being TRBD2 (6 bases). Germline-derived CDR1 and CDR2 are SGHTA and FQGNSA. This CDR3 has 15 residues. Trimming took off 2 bases at V and 6 bases at J, with 13 bases between the two ends. This CDR3 reads CASSLTPGRPGELFF. DNA for the CDR3: TGTGCCAGCAGCTTAACCCCCGGGAGACCCGGGGAGCTGTTTTTT.

The CDR3 DNA sequence: TGTGCCAGCAGCCAAGTGCGGCTCACAGATACGCAGTATTTT. The encoded protein is CASSQVRLTDTQYF. V is TRBV3-1 and J is TRBJ2-3; D call uncertain. Germline V CDR1 and CDR2: LGHDT, YNNKEL (reference sequence). Deletions cut 1 base from V and 2 bases from J, with 7 bases between. CDR3 length equals 14 residues.

This clonotype was observed a few times. The chain has TRBV29-1 and TRBJ2-3; D not certain. Germline lookup yields CDR1 SQVTM and CDR2 ANQGSEA. V dropped 5 bases and J dropped 6 bases, with 6 bases sitting between them. The CDR3 consists of 10 residues. CDR3 sequence (DNA): TGCAGCGTTCGGTCGGATACGCAGTATTTT. Translation gives CSVRSDTQYF.

CDR3 in DNA: TGCGCCAGCAGCCAAGATGGTACGGGAACGGCCGGGGAGCTGTTTTTT. Its translation is CASSQDGTGTAGELFF. This chain connects TRBV4-3 to TRBJ2-2, with D possibly TRBD2 on 5 matching bases. CDR1 and CDR2 from the germline V gene are LGHNA and YSLEER. The CDR3 spans 16 residues. V was pared by 0 bases and J by 6 bases, with 14 bases between.

This clonotype was seen only a few times. This chain links TRBV4-1 with TRBJ2-4, with D possibly matching TRBD1 (6 bases). The germline V gene encodes CDR1 MGHRA and CDR2 YSYEKL. This CDR3 region has 16 residues. V was clipped by 4 bases and J by 8 bases, with 21 bases between them. For the CDR3, the DNA is TGCGCCAGCAGCCCTCCCTATACAGGGAATCGGTACATTCAGTACTTC. Amino acid sequence: CASSPPYTGNRYIQYF.

This clonotype was seen a few times. This rearrangement joins TRBV7-6 to TRBJ2-7, with a weak D call TRBD2 (6 bases). V was pared by 5 bases and J by 1 base, with 27 bases between. Germline V CDR1 and CDR2: SGHVS, FNYEAQ. This CDR3 comprises 19 residues. This CDR3 is CASSLIQPNPTGSSYEQYF. CDR3 bases: TGTGCCAGCAGCCTTATCCAACCCAATCCCACCGGGAGTTCCTACGAGCAGTACTTC.

CDR3 sequence reads: CSAPGASQETQYF. The DNA of the CDR3 is TGCAGTGCTCCCGGGGCCTCCCAAGAGACCCAGTACTTC. V is TRBV20-1 and J is TRBJ2-5; possibly TRBD1 or TRBD2 for D (5 bases each). CDR1 is DFQATT, CDR2 SNEGSKA, per germline (reference sequence). The CDR3 length is 13 residues. The V end lost 5 bases, the J end lost 1 base, and 11 bases lay between the germline ends.

This clonotype appeared a few times. The chain is built from TRBV6-1 and TRBJ2-1; no definite D call. This CDR3 has 11 residues. V shed 6 bases and J shed 14 bases, with 14 bases lying between them. Germline V gene lookup returns CDR1 MNHNS and CDR2 SASEGT. The CDR3 DNA reads TGTGCCAGCAGGGTCCGGACCTCAAAGTTCTTC. It encodes CASRVRTSKFF.

V gene TRBV11-2 combines with J gene TRBJ2-1, with 12 nucleotides matching TRBD1. The CDR3 is made up of 15 amino acids. CDR1 is SGHAT, CDR2 FQNNGV, per germline. V was pared by 0 bases and J by 10 bases, with 4 bases of the junction left unmatched. CDR3 sequence reads: CASSLDGTGGNEQFF. CDR3 coding DNA: TGTGCCAGCAGCTTAGATGGGACAGGGGGCAACGAGCAGTTCTTC.

CDR3 DNA sequence: TGTGCCAGCAGTTACTCACCGCAAGCGGGGGGGCACGAGACCCAGTACTTC. The encoded protein is CASSYSPQAGGHETQYF. V and J are TRBV6-5 and TRBJ2-5; 10 positions match TRBD2. CDR3 length: 17 residues. J lost 5 bases, V lost 0 bases, and 9 bases had no gene match. Looked up from germline, CDR1 is MNHEY and CDR2 is SVGAGI.

The CDR3 nucleotides are TGTGCCAGCAGTTTGGGCAGGCACTATAATTCACCCCTCCACTTT. It specifies CASSLGRHYNSPLHF. The chain recombines TRBV28 with TRBJ1-6; no firm D call. V was trimmed by 3 bases and J by 3 bases, leaving 9 bases between them. Germline assignment: CDR1 MDHEN and CDR2 SYDVKM. CDR3 length: 15 amino acids.

Only a few counts were recorded for this clonotype. CDR3 amino acids: CASSVLRGLLHNEQFF. The CDR3, as DNA: TGTGCCAGCAGTGTCCTCAGGGGACTCCTGCACAATGAGCAGTTCTTC. The chain joins TRBV6-1 to TRBJ2-1, with D perhaps assigned TRBD1 or TRBD2 (6 bases each). Trimming removed 4 bases from V and 5 bases from J, with 18 bases in between. The CDR3 runs to 16 residues. Germline values: CDR1 MNHNS, CDR2 SASEGT.

This clonotype was picked up a small number of times. The chain couples TRBV10-3 to TRBJ2-1, with 9 bases identical to TRBD1. The CDR3 totals 17 residues. Germline CDR1 is ENHRY and CDR2 is SYGVKD. The ends lost 0 bases at V and 4 bases at J; junction bases unmatched: 7. The DNA of the CDR3 is TGTGCCATCAGTGAGTCCCTTGCGGGACAGGGTTACAATGAGCAGTTCTTC. It is translated as CAISESLAGQGYNEQFF.

This clonotype turned up a few times. One end of the junction is discordant with germline, which a read error may explain. The CDR3 reads CSALVLMGVRLAGATVF. In DNA, the CDR3 is TGCAGTGCTTTAGTCCTGATGGGAGTGCGACTAGCGGGAGCTACGGTCTTC. The chain recombines TRBV20-1 with TRBJ2-1; 12 positions match TRBD2. This CDR3 contains 17 residues. Germline V gene lookup returns CDR1 DFQATT and CDR2 SNEGSKA (reference sequence).

This CDR3 reads CAVRGLAGETQYF. CDR3 sequence (DNA): TGTGCCGTCCGGGGGCTAGCGGGAGAGACCCAGTACTTC. This chain links TRBV7-2 with TRBJ2-5, with 8 bases lining up with TRBD2. The CDR3 covers 13 residues. Germline trimming cut 11 bases from V and 4 bases from J; bases unmatched to any gene: 9. CDR1 and CDR2 (germline): SGHTA, FQGNSA.

This clonotype was detected only a few times. V usage is TRBV10-3 and J usage is TRBJ2-6; 10 bases fit TRBD1. V shed 7 bases, J shed 1 base, and the junction held 7 bases outside the gene matches. The germline V gene has CDR1 ENHRY and CDR2 SYGVKD. The CDR3 runs 17 residues. The CDR3 loop reads CAIMGDRGGSGANVLTF. CDR3 DNA sequence: TGTGCCATCATGGGGGACAGGGGAGGGTCTGGGGCCAACGTCCTGACTTTC.